A selection of T cell receptor beta chains follows, all from one sample in a study of blood T cells in healthy people across ages. MiXCR, run by TCRdb on the 5' RACE reads, gives a single entry per CDR3 protein. The sample lists fewer than 600,000 distinct CDR3 sequences, around 27% seen once, with approximately 3.7% in the top ten. This sample was also put to use in a study of T cells of mothers and their children.

Sequencing was carried out using blood. Source of these receptors: a boy aged 2 to 10 in good health. CDR3s include the opening cysteine and the closing phenylalanine or tryptophan. The order of the fields is V gene, J gene, clone size, D gene, CDR3 DNA, CDR3 protein. The D gene is left open where the match is weak. Part of the rows lack a size; the others show once, few, many or a class for expanded clones.

TRBV12-3/TRBV12-4	TRBJ1-3	few	TRBD1	TGTGCCAGCAGAAACCCAGGGGGCTCTGGAAACACCACATATTTT	CASRNPGGSGNTTYF
TRBV7-9	TRBJ2-7	-	-	TGTGCCAGCAGCGATAACCCATCCTACGAGCAGTACTTC	CASSDNPSYEQYF
TRBV5-4	TRBJ1-2	-	TRBD1	TGTGCCAGCAGCGGGACAGGGGAAGGCTATGGCTACACCTTC	CASSGTGEGYGYTF
TRBV5-1	TRBJ2-1	few	-	TGCGCCAGCAGCTGGGGTGTGGAGGGAGTGGGTGAGCAGTTCTTC	CASSWGVEGVGEQFF
TRBV28	TRBJ2-2	-	TRBD2	TGTGCCAGCAGTCGGACCGGTAGCGGGTCCGGGGAGCTGTTTTTT	CASSRTGSGSGELFF
TRBV29-1	TRBJ1-2	few	-	TGCAGCGTTACCTACCTGGACAGCTTCTATGGCTACACCTTC	CSVTYLDSFYGYTF
TRBV5-1	TRBJ2-3	-	-	TGCGCCAGCAGCTTGGCGGAAGATACGCAGTATTTT	CASSLAEDTQYF
TRBV9	TRBJ2-7	few	TRBD2	TGTGCCAGCAGCGTGGTACCGGGACTAGAGGTTTACGAGCAGTACTTC	CASSVVPGLEVYEQYF
TRBV29-1	TRBJ1-4	once	TRBD1	TGCAGCGTGGTAGACAGAGGGGACAGTGATGAAAAACTGTTTTTT	CSVVDRGDSDEKLFF
TRBV10-3	TRBJ1-2	-	-	TGTGCCACCTTTGCGGGGACAAACTATGGCTACACCTTC	CATFAGTNYGYTF
TRBV29-1	TRBJ2-1	-	-	TGCAGCGTCCAGCCCTCCTACAATGAGCAGTTCTTC	CSVQPSYNEQFF
TRBV7-9	TRBJ2-5	-	-	TGTGCCAGCAGCGACAGCTGGGGTCTGGGGACCCAGTACTTC	CASSDSWGLGTQYF
TRBV20-1	TRBJ2-7	few	TRBD2	TGCAGTGCTAAAGAGACTAGCGGGAGACAGGAACAGTACTTC	CSAKETSGRQEQYF
TRBV5-6	TRBJ2-5	few	TRBD2	TGTGCCAGCAGCCGGACTAGCGGCTGGACGGGGGAGACCCAGTACTTC	CASSRTSGWTGETQYF
TRBV14	TRBJ2-1	few	-	TGTGCCAGCAGCCTATCGCTACAGGGTCTGCATAAAAAGGGCCATCAGTTCTTC	CASSLSLQGLHKKGHQFF
TRBV6-5	TRBJ1-6	-	-	TGTGCCAGCAGTTACGGCAGAGGGGTCGAATCACCCCTCCACTTT	CASSYGRGVESPLHF
TRBV11-2	TRBJ2-6	few	-	TGTGCCAGCAGCTTTTACGACAGAAGTTTTGGGGCCAACGTCCTGACTTTC	CASSFYDRSFGANVLTF
TRBV7-8	TRBJ2-3	few	TRBD2	TGTGCCAGCAGCACCGGACTAGCGGGGGCGGATACGCAGTATTTT	CASSTGLAGADTQYF